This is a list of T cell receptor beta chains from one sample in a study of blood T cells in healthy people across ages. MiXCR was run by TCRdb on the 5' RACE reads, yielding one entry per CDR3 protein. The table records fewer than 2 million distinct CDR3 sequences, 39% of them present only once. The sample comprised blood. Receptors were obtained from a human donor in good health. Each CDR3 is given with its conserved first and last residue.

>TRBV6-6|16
CASSSPVLTSTDTQYF
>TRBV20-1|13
CSARDWVGETQYF
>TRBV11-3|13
CASSLGQQTEAFF
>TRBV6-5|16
CASSYGGEQGHYGYTF
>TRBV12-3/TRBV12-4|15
CASSPDRIRRDTQYF
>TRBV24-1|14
CATSDTGVSYEQYF
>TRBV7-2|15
CASSPQGGLLRGYTF
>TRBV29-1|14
CSVEHAGGPTEAFF
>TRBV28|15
CASSFSWRSDYEQYF
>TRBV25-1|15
CASSEGRNTSYEQYF
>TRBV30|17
CAWRDDRDIIMNTEAFF
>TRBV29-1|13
CSAPGGPRTEAFF
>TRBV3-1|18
CASSPWTLAGDSTDTQYF
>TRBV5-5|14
CASSLGLAGDRQYF